These T cell receptor beta chains were read from a single sample in a study of blood T cell repertoires in COVID-19. Produced via immunoSEQ multiplex PCR; TCRdb's table is partial and in-frame only. The sample gives hundreds of thousands of clones, approximately 85% of which show up once; roughly 5.3% is in the top ten. Sequenced material: peripheral blood. Every receptor here comes from a man aged 45-65 years with active or convalescent COVID-19. The CDR3 runs from the conserved cysteine through the conserved F or W. A D gene is named only where the DNA matches it firmly. Size tells how often a clone was seen (once, few, many) or the class of an expanded clone, and some rows leave it out.

TRBD1 | TRBJ1-1 | - | TRBV6-5 | TGTGCCAGCATGATAGGGACAGGGACTGAAGCTTTCTTT | CASMIGTGTEAFF
- | TRBJ2-5 | - | TRBV9 | TGTGCCAGCAGCCCCCGGGACTTC | CASSPRDF
TRBD1 | TRBJ1-4 | - | TRBV5-6 | TGTGCCAGCAGCTTCTATACAGGGGCCGATGAAAAACTGTTTTTT | CASSFYTGADEKLFF
- | TRBJ2-5 | - | TRBV5-1 | TGCGCCAGCTCCCGTGTTTCGGAGGGCGGAGAGACCCAGTACTTC | CASSRVSEGGETQYF
- | TRBJ2-4 | once | TRBV6-5 | TGTGCCAGCATGTCAGGGTCTCGCAAAAACATTCAGTACTTC | CASMSGSRKNIQYF
- | TRBJ2-3 | - | TRBV19 | TGTGCCAGTAGTGCCGGGGGACTGGTACAGACACCGCAGTATTTT | CASSAGGLVQTPQYF
- | TRBJ1-1 | - | TRBV11-2 | TGTGCCAGCAGCTTGGGGGGGGTTCCGACTGAAGCTTTCTTT | CASSLGGVPTEAFF
- | TRBJ1-1 | - | TRBV6-5 | TGTGCCAGCAGTTACAGCGCTGAAGCTTTCTTT | CASSYSAEAFF
- | TRBJ2-7 | - | TRBV3-1/TRBV3-2 | TGTGCCAGCACCTTAAGGGGTGGAGAGCAGTACTTC | CASTLRGGEQYF
- | TRBJ1-4 | - | TRBV6-2/TRBV6-3 | TGTGCCAGCAGTTACGAAGGGAGGGGTAAACTGTTTTTT | CASSYEGRGKLFF
TRBD1 | TRBJ2-6 | - | TRBV6-1 | TGTGCCAGCAGTGTTTCGTTGTTCGTCAGGGGGAGCTCTGGGGCCAACGTCCTGACTTTC | CASSVSLFVRGSSGANVLTF
TRBD1 | TRBJ1-1 | - | TRBV5-5 | TGTGCCAGCAGCTACGGACAGGGAAACATGAACACTGAAGCTTTCTTT | CASSYGQGNMNTEAFF
- | TRBJ2-1 | - | TRBV30 | TGTGCCTGGAGTGCGGTAGCGCAACAGAATGAGCAGTTCTTC | CAWSAVAQQNEQFF
- | TRBJ1-5 | - | TRBV9 | TGTGCCAGCAGCACAGACGTTAATCAGCCCCAGCATTTT | CASSTDVNQPQHF
TRBD2 | TRBJ2-1 | - | TRBV20-1 | TGCAGTGCTAGTAGGTCGGGAGGACCGTCCTACAATGAGCAGTTCTTC | CSASRSGGPSYNEQFF
- | TRBJ2-3 | - | TRBV2 | TGTGCCAGCACATTACCCTGGCCAGATACGCAGTATTTT | CASTLPWPDTQYF
TRBD2 | TRBJ2-3 | - | TRBV7-9 | TGTGCCAGCAGACCGGGACTAGCGGGGACAGAAACATCCACAGATACGCAGTATTTT | CASRPGLAGTETSTDTQYF
- | TRBJ1-6 | - | TRBV30 | TGTGCCTGGAGTGTACGAGGGTTCTCACCCCTCCACTTT | CAWSVRGFSPLHF
- | TRBJ2-3 | - | TRBV6-1 | TGTGCCAGCAGTGATTTAAGGGGCGCGAGGTATACGCAGTATTTT | CASSDLRGARYTQYF
TRBD1 | TRBJ2-6 | - | TRBV7-9 | TGTGCCAGCAGCCAAGGACAGGGGGACTCTGGGGCCAACGTCCTGACTTTC | CASSQGQGDSGANVLTF
- | TRBJ2-3 | - | TRBV6-5 | TGTGCCAGCGGGGAGGGGGTCTCTAGCACAGATACGCAGTATTTT | CASGEGVSSTDTQYF
TRBD2 | TRBJ2-3 | - | TRBV6-5 | TGTGCCAGCAGTTATAGCGGGACCTCTACGGATACGCAGTATTTT | CASSYSGTSTDTQYF
- | TRBJ1-2 | - | TRBV28 | TGTGCCAGCAGTTCTAATCTGCGTGGCTACACCTTC | CASSSNLRGYTF
- | TRBJ1-2 | - | TRBV30 | TGTGCCTGGTCCCGGCGGAGCAACTATGGCTACACCTTC | CAWSRRSNYGYTF
TRBD1 | TRBJ1-5 | - | TRBV4-1 | TGCGCCAGCAGCCAGCAGACAGGGCGAGGCAATCAGCCCCAGCATTTT | CASSQQTGRGNQPQHF
- | TRBJ1-2 | - | TRBV7-2 | TGTGCCAGCGGAGCGGACCAAAACTATGGCTACACCTTC | CASGADQNYGYTF
- | TRBJ1-4 | - | TRBV5-1 | TGCGCCAGCAGCTTTCAAGGGGCGGGGATGAACGATGAAAAACTGTTTTTT | CASSFQGAGMNDEKLFF
- | TRBJ1-3 | - | TRBV6-5 | TGTGCCAGCAGTTTGACAGGAATTACTTCTGGAAACACCATATATTTT | CASSLTGITSGNTIYF
TRBD1 | TRBJ2-1 | - | TRBV6-5 | TGTGCCAGCAGGTCCGGGACAGGGGGCTACAATGAGCAGTTCTTC | CASRSGTGGYNEQFF
- | TRBJ2-3 | - | TRBV5-5 | TGTGCCAGCCGCCGAGGAACAGATACGCAGTATTTT | CASRRGTDTQYF
TRBD2 | TRBJ2-3 | - | TRBV5-1 | TGCGCCAGCAGCTTGCTTACTAGCGGGAGTAGGCCAGATACGCAGTATTTT | CASSLLTSGSRPDTQYF
- | TRBJ2-1 | few | TRBV5-4 | TGTGCCAGCAGCTTGGGGGAGAGGGATGAGCAGTTCTTC | CASSLGERDEQFF
TRBD2 | TRBJ2-7 | - | TRBV5-1 | TGCGCCAGCAGCGGCCCGGGACTAGCGGGAGGGTACGAGCAGTACTTC | CASSGPGLAGGYEQYF
TRBD1 | TRBJ1-5 | - | TRBV7-3 | TGTGCCAGCAGCTTCAGTCGACAGGGCGATCGTCAGCCCCAGCATTTT | CASSFSRQGDRQPQHF
- | TRBJ1-2 | - | TRBV7-2 | TGTGCCAGCAGCCCCGCAGTCGGGTCCTCCGCGGGCTACACCTTC | CASSPAVGSSAGYTF
TRBD2 | TRBJ2-5 | - | TRBV10-3 | TGTGCCATCAGTGCTGCGGGGGACCAGGCTTTGGCGGAGACCCAGTACTTC | CAISAAGDQALAETQYF
TRBD2 | TRBJ2-2 | - | TRBV6-5 | TGTGCCAGCAGAACGTTAGCGGGAAGCACCGGGGAGCTGTTTTTT | CASRTLAGSTGELFF
- | TRBJ1-1 | - | TRBV5-8 | TGTGCCAGCAGCTTGCCCGTGAACACTGAAGCTTTCTTT | CASSLPVNTEAFF
- | TRBJ1-4 | few | TRBV6-5 | TGTGCCAGCAGCCAGGGAGGCTTTAATGAAAAACTGTTTTTT | CASSQGGFNEKLFF
- | TRBJ1-5 | few | TRBV19 | TGTGCCAGTAGTGACTTCGGTAGCAATCAGCCCCAGCATTTT | CASSDFGSNQPQHF
TRBD1 | TRBJ1-4 | - | TRBV5-8 | TGTGCCAGCAGTTGGACAGGGGGACAGATTGAAAAACTGTTTTTT | CASSWTGGQIEKLFF
- | TRBJ2-2 | few | TRBV5-1 | TGCGCCAGCAGCCGTAATCTAGCGACCGGGGAGCTGTTTTTT | CASSRNLATGELFF
- | TRBJ2-1 | - | TRBV3-1/TRBV3-2 | TGTGCCAGCAGCTTAATCTCCAATGAGCAGTTCTTC | CASSLISNEQFF
- | TRBJ2-5 | - | TRBV9 | TGTGCCAGCAGCGTAGCAGGGTATGGGGAGACCCAGTACTTC | CASSVAGYGETQYF
TRBD2 | TRBJ2-1 | - | TRBV7-6 | TGTGCCAGCAGCTTGGGACCCGGGACTAGCGGGGAAAATGAGCAGTTCTTC | CASSLGPGTSGENEQFF